This TCR beta chain was captured in a study of T cell repertoires in cytomegalovirus infection. Study information: The public TCR beta signatures pointed to both CMV infection and matching HLA type. The study, taken as a whole, reports: CMV-specific HLA-C-restricted TCR beta clonotypes dominated the ex vivo response. The cumulative frequency of public TCR beta families identified carriers of CMV plus the relevant HLA.

This clonotype was counted a few times. Its cognate antigen is unknown. The ends were cut back, 2 bases at V and 7 bases at J, with 11 bases in the middle. There are 13 residues in the CDR3. Looked up from germline, CDR1 is SGHTA and CDR2 is FQGNSA. TCRdb reanalysed the reads using MiXCR and keeps one entry per CDR3 protein. Of around 430,000 distinct CDR3 sequences in the sample, about two fifths are singletons; the top ten hold 43%. Material: cultured PBMCs, obtained from culture after CMV antigen stimulation. This sequence joins TRBV7-2 and TRBJ1-2; tentative D call: TRBD1 (5 bases). The source of this sequence is a human donor in good health (CMV status not recorded). Some clones in this sample may be carry-over from other donors' samples. The CDR3 nucleotides read TGTGCCAGCAGCTTATTCAGGGAAGGTGGCTACACCTTC. Translation gives CASSLFREGGYTF.